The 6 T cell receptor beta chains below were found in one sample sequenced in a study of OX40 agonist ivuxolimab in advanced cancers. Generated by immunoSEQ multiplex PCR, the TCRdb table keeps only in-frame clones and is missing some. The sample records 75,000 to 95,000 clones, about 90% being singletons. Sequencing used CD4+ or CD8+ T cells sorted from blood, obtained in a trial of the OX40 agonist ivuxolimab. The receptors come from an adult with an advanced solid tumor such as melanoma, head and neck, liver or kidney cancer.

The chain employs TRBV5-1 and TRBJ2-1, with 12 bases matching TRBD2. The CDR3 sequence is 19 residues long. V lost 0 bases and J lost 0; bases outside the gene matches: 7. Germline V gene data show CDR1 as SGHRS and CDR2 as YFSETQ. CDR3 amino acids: CASSLAGLAGFSSYNEQFF. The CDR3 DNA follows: TGCGCCAGCAGCTTGGCGGGACTAGCGGGCTTTAGCTCCTACAATGAGCAGTTCTTC.

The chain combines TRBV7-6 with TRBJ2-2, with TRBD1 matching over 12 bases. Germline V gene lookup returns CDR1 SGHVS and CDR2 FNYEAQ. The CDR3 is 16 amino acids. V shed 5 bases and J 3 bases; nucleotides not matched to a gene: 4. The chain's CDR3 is CASSLGQGADTGELFF. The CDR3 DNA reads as TGTGCCAGCAGCCTGGGACAGGGGGCCGACACCGGGGAGCTGTTTTTT.

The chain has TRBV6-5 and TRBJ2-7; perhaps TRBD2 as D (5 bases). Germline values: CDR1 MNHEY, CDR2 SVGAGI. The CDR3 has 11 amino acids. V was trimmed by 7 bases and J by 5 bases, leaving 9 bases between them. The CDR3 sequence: CASMELDEQYF. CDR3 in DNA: TGTGCCAGCATGGAACTAGACGAGCAGTACTTC.

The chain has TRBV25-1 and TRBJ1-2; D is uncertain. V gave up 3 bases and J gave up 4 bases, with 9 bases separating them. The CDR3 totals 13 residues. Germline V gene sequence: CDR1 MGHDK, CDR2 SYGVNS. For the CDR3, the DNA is TGTGCCAGCAGTGATAAACTGAGCTATGGCTACACCTTC. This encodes CASSDKLSYGYTF.

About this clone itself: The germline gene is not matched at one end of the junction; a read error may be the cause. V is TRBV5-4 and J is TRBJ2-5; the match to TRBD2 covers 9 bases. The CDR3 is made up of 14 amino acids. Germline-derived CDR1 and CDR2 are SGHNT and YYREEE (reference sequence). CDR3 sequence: CASTAGGNKEIQYF. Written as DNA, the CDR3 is TGTGCCAGCACAGCGGGGGGCAATAAAGAGATCCAGTACTTC.

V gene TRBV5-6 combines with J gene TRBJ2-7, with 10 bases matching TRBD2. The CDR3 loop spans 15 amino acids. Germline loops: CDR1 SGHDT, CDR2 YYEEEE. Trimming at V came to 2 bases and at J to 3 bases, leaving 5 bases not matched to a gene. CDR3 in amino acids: CASSFGASGSYEQYF. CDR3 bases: TGTGCCAGCAGCTTTGGGGCTAGCGGGAGCTACGAGCAGTACTTC.